This T cell receptor beta chain was identified in a study of identical twins. There are a few counts of this clonotype. Its antigen is not identified. TCRdb reanalysed the 5' RACE reads using MiXCR and keeps one entry per CDR3 protein. The sample consists of roughly 250,000 distinct CDR3 sequences, 7.5% of them appearing once. Study results and caveats: Rather than following the same donors, the conclusions depended on cross-sectional statistical analysis.

Healthy Caucasians alone served as donors. Trimming removed 2 bases at V and 1 base at J, with 11 bases between. CDR1 is KGHDR and CDR2 is SFDVKD in the germline V gene. CDR3 size: 15 residues. Separately, the same data were catalogued under a study of yellow fever vaccine responses in identical twins.

The receptor's source is a woman between 18 and 29 years old in good health. Sequenced material: CD8+ T cells sorted from blood. The rearrangement links TRBV24-1 to TRBJ2-7; D gene unclear. CDR3 nucleotides: TGTGCCACCAGTGATTCGCAAGACCGATCCTACGAGCAGTACTTC. This translates into CATSDSQDRSYEQYF.